These T cell receptor beta chains were read from a single sample in a study of T cells in Graves' hyperthyroidism and ophthalmopathy. MiXCR, run by TCRdb on the multiplex PCR reads, gives a single entry per CDR3 protein. Found here are nearly 750,000 distinct CDR3 sequences, approximately 40% of them singletons; the top ten hold 30% to 40%. The specimen was blood. The receptors were gathered from a woman aged 40 to 55 with Graves' hyperthyroidism. CDR3s include the opening cysteine and the closing phenylalanine or tryptophan. Each record gives: clone size, J gene, V gene, CDR3 protein. Some rows have no size entry. The others give once, few or many, or a class for an expanded clone.

abundance: .; j_gene: TRBJ1-2; v_gene: TRBV7-9; CDR3aa: CASSRDGGGGRGYTF
abundance: many; j_gene: TRBJ1-5; v_gene: TRBV19; CDR3aa: CATSQGRDGGNQPQHF
abundance: .; j_gene: TRBJ2-5; v_gene: TRBV5-1; CDR3aa: CASSAPTLETQYF
abundance: .; j_gene: TRBJ1-3; v_gene: TRBV19; CDR3aa: CASSISATSSGNTIYF
abundance: few; j_gene: TRBJ1-2; v_gene: TRBV7-9; CDR3aa: CASSQDPGARYGYTF
abundance: .; j_gene: TRBJ1-2; v_gene: TRBV19; CDR3aa: CASRGPDRAEEKNYGYAF
abundance: .; j_gene: TRBJ2-7; v_gene: TRBV7-9; CDR3aa: CASRGQVGEAQYF
abundance: .; j_gene: TRBJ1-1; v_gene: TRBV7-8; CDR3aa: CASSLAQSEEAFF
abundance: many; j_gene: TRBJ2-7; v_gene: TRBV6-6; CDR3aa: CASNLRFLANKPATYEQYF
abundance: .; j_gene: TRBJ2-5; v_gene: TRBV19; CDR3aa: CASSPRGALETQYF
abundance: few; j_gene: TRBJ2-5; v_gene: TRBV2; CDR3aa: CASSRAGVWKTQYF
abundance: .; j_gene: TRBJ2-3; v_gene: TRBV24-1; CDR3aa: CATSDSTGTGITSTDTQYF
abundance: many; j_gene: TRBJ2-5; v_gene: TRBV10-3; CDR3aa: CAIRGTSPQETQYF
abundance: many; j_gene: TRBJ1-2; v_gene: TRBV7-9; CDR3aa: CASSPPAGIYGYTF
abundance: .; j_gene: TRBJ1-4; v_gene: TRBV6-5; CDR3aa: CASSYSKAGDEKLFF
abundance: .; j_gene: TRBJ1-2; v_gene: TRBV7-2; CDR3aa: CASSHGRTGRDYGYTF
abundance: .; j_gene: TRBJ1-3; v_gene: TRBV12-3/TRBV12-4; CDR3aa: CASSFSRTGNTIYF
abundance: .; j_gene: TRBJ1-2; v_gene: TRBV20-1; CDR3aa: CSAYGGDRVYVNYGYTF
abundance: .; j_gene: TRBJ2-7; v_gene: TRBV14; CDR3aa: CASSQEVGGTYEQYF
abundance: many; j_gene: TRBJ1-2; v_gene: TRBV2; CDR3aa: CASAGQGLGGYTF
abundance: .; j_gene: TRBJ1-2; v_gene: TRBV10-3; CDR3aa: CASSEALLRGTGNPYGYTF
abundance: many; j_gene: TRBJ1-1; v_gene: TRBV9; CDR3aa: CASSVSGGKNTEAFF
abundance: .; j_gene: TRBJ1-2; v_gene: TRBV7-3; CDR3aa: CASSLTFGGQGSHLNYGYTF
abundance: .; j_gene: TRBJ1-2; v_gene: TRBV7-9; CDR3aa: CASSRITAAGSYTF
abundance: .; j_gene: TRBJ1-1; v_gene: TRBV29-1; CDR3aa: CSVERGQGTEAFF
abundance: .; j_gene: TRBJ1-1; v_gene: TRBV10-2; CDR3aa: CASRAATPTEAFF
abundance: many; j_gene: TRBJ1-1; v_gene: TRBV4-3; CDR3aa: CASSQDLRERAFF
abundance: .; j_gene: TRBJ1-1; v_gene: TRBV7-8; CDR3aa: CASSYHGSTEAFF
abundance: few; j_gene: TRBJ1-1; v_gene: TRBV6-1; CDR3aa: CASSRARSFNTEAFF
abundance: many; j_gene: TRBJ1-4; v_gene: TRBV7-2; CDR3aa: CASSRDRVHTTNEKLFF
abundance: many; j_gene: TRBJ1-1; v_gene: TRBV20-1; CDR3aa: CSARDDRGRTEAFF
abundance: .; j_gene: TRBJ1-1; v_gene: TRBV6-5; CDR3aa: CASSRENRNTEAFF
abundance: .; j_gene: TRBJ1-6; v_gene: TRBV9; CDR3aa: CASSPIMGDSPLHF
abundance: many; j_gene: TRBJ1-5; v_gene: TRBV7-9; CDR3aa: CASSLGHISNQPQHF
abundance: few; j_gene: TRBJ1-1; v_gene: TRBV29-1; CDR3aa: CSVVRLKNTEAFF
abundance: many; j_gene: TRBJ1-4; v_gene: TRBV9; CDR3aa: CASSEWTGVYEKLFF
abundance: .; j_gene: TRBJ2-2; v_gene: TRBV7-8; CDR3aa: CASSSYRSTSGRAYHGELFF
abundance: .; j_gene: TRBJ1-2; v_gene: TRBV5-1; CDR3aa: CASSRSTGSYGYTF
abundance: many; j_gene: TRBJ2-6; v_gene: TRBV25-1; CDR3aa: CASSTGSGANVLTF
abundance: few; j_gene: TRBJ2-5; v_gene: TRBV27; CDR3aa: CASSPRSSQETQYF
abundance: .; j_gene: TRBJ2-6; v_gene: TRBV7-2; CDR3aa: CASTPFGTETDSGANVLTF
abundance: .; j_gene: TRBJ1-5; v_gene: TRBV3-1; CDR3aa: CASSQDNTNQPQHF
abundance: many; j_gene: TRBJ2-7; v_gene: TRBV7-2; CDR3aa: CASSLNYYEQYF
abundance: many; j_gene: TRBJ2-5; v_gene: TRBV6-5; CDR3aa: CASSPSLSSQETQYF
abundance: .; j_gene: TRBJ2-7; v_gene: TRBV2; CDR3aa: CASSSALEDRVYEQYF